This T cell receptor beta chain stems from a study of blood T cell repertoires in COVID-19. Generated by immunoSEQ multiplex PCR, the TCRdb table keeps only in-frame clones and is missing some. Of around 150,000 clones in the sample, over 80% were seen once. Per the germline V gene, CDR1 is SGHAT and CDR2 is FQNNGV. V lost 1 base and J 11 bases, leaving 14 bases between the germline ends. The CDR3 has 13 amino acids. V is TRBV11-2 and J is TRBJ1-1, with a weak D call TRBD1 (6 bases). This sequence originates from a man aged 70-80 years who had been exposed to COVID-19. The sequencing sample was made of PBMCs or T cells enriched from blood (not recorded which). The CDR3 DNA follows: TGTGCCAGCAGCTTAGGGCTCGGACAGTTGGCTTTCTTT. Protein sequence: CASSLGLGQLAFF.